This T cell receptor (beta chain) is drawn from a study of shared clonotypes between healthy human individuals. Profiling relied on immunoSEQ multiplex PCR, and the TCRdb table lists in-frame clones only, not all of them. There are about 2.4 million clones in the sample; over 85% occur only once, and around 0.14% lies in the top ten. This CDR3 comprises 15 residues. CDR1 is SGDLS, CDR2 YYNGEE, per germline. Trimming shortened V by 4 bases and J by 0 bases, and 10 bases separated the two germline ends. This receptor was taken from a man younger than 30 in good health. The V and J genes are TRBV9 and TRBJ2-2; D ambiguous. Sequenced: naive CD4+ T cells sorted from blood. Subset indicated: CD45RA+ positively selected. The CDR3 coding sequence is TGTGCCAGCAGCCCCCAGGTGGCGAACACCGGGGAGCTGTTTTTT. This gives the protein CASSPQVANTGELFF. Full variable domain (rest looked up from reference TRBV9 and TRBJ2-2): DSGVTQTPKHLITATGQRVTLRCSPRSGDLSVYWYQQSLDQGLQFLIQYYNGEERAKGNILERFSAQQFPDLHSELNLSSLELGDSALYFCASSPQVANTGELFFGEGSRLTVL.